This T cell receptor (beta chain) was sequenced during a study of blood T cell repertoires in COVID-19. Clones were sequenced by immunoSEQ multiplex PCR, and TCRdb holds only the in-frame ones, with some missing. The data hold 250,000 to 400,000 clones, with roughly 90% observed a single time. The sequenced sample was peripheral blood. This receptor was taken from a young woman with COVID-19, enrolled during active disease.

CDR3 nucleotide sequence: TGTGCCAGCAGTGCCCTCGGGGGAGCTAATGAAAAACTGTTTTTT. Amino acids: CASSALGGANEKLFF. The rearrangement uses TRBV27 and TRBJ1-4; perhaps TRBD1 as D (5 bases). The CDR3 runs to 15 residues. V lost 5 bases and J 3 bases, leaving 13 bases between the germline ends. The V gene's germline CDR1 is MNHEY and CDR2 SMNVEV (reference sequence). The full variable domain, rest sourced from reference TRBV27 and TRBJ1-4, is EAQVTQNPRYLITVTGKKLTVTCSQNMNHEYMSWYRQDPGLGLRQIYYSMNVEVTDKGDVPEGYKVSRKEKRNFPLILESPSPNQTSLYFCASSALGGANEKLFFGSGTQLSVL.